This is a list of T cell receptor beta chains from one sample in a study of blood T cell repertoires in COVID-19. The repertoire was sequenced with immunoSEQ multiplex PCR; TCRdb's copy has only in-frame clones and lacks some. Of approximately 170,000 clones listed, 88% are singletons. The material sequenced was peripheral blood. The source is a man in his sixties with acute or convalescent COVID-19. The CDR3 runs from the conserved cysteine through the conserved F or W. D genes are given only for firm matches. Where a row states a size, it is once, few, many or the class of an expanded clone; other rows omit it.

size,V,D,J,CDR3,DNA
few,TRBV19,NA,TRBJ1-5,CASTPDFSNQPQHF,TGTGCCAGTACCCCGGACTTTAGCAATCAGCCCCAGCATTTT
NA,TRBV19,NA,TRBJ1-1,CASSIGRSINTEAFF,TGTGCCAGTAGTATTGGGAGGTCTATTAACACTGAAGCTTTCTTT
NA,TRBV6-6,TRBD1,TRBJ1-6,CASSYSAGTGGEASF,TGTGCCAGCAGTTACTCTGCCGGGACAGGAGGAGAGGCCTCCTTT
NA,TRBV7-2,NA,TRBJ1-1,CASSTAGRGTEAFF,TGTGCCAGCAGCACCGCGGGAAGAGGGACTGAAGCTTTCTTT
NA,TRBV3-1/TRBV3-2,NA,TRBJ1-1,CASSQGRSTEAFF,TGTGCCAGCAGCCAGGGGAGAAGCACTGAAGCTTTCTTT
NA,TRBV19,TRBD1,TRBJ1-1,CASSIFLAGGGTEAFF,TGTGCCAGTAGTATATTTTTGGCAGGGGGTGGCACTGAAGCTTTCTTT
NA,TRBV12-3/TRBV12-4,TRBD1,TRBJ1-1,CASATGLNTEAFF,TGTGCCAGCGCGACAGGGTTGAACACTGAAGCTTTCTTT
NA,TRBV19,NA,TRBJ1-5,CASSMRDSNQPQHF,TGTGCCAGTAGTATGAGGGATAGCAATCAGCCCCAGCATTTT
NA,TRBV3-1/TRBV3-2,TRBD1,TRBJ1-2,CASSQANRGNGYTF,TGTGCCAGCAGCCAAGCGAACAGGGGCAATGGCTACACCTTC
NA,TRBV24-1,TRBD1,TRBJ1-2,CATSDPSTGAAYGYTF,TGTGCCACCAGTGATCCCTCGACAGGGGCCGCCTATGGCTACACCTTC
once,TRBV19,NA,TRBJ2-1,CASGQLLNEQFF,TGTGCCAGCGGACAGCTTCTTAATGAGCAGTTCTTC
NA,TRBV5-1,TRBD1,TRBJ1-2,CASSLGSTGGYGYTF,TGCGCCAGCAGCTTGGGCTCTACAGGGGGCTATGGCTACACCTTC
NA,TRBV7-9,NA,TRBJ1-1,CASSLPFRGGEAFF,TGTGCCAGCAGCTTACCCTTCAGGGGTGGTGAAGCTTTCTTT
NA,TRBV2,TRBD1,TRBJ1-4,CASSDNDRVGEKLFF,TGTGCCAGCAGTGATAACGACAGGGTCGGGGAAAAACTGTTTTTT
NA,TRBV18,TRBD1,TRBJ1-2,CASSPDRRMNYGYTF,TGTGCCAGCTCACCGGACAGGAGGATGAACTATGGCTACACCTTC
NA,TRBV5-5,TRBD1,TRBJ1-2,CASSLGDREYESYGYTF,TGTGCCAGCAGCTTGGGGGACAGGGAATATGAGAGCTATGGCTACACCTTC
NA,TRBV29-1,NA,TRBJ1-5,CSVGAGVNQPQHF,TGCAGCGTTGGGGCGGGGGTCAATCAGCCCCAGCATTTT
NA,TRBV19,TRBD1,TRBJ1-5,CASSAVQGAQPQHF,TGTGCCAGTAGTGCCGTACAGGGGGCTCAGCCCCAGCATTTT
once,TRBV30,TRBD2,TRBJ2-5,CAWSLTSGSRETQYF,TGTGCCTGGAGTCTCACTAGCGGGAGTAGGGAGACCCAGTACTTC
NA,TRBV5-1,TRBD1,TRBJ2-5,CASSAGQGPQETQYF,TGCGCCAGCAGCGCTGGACAGGGGCCCCAAGAGACCCAGTACTTC
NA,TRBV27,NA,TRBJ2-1,CASGRVGGFYEQFF,TGTGCCAGCGGGAGGGTAGGGGGTTTCTATGAGCAGTTCTTC
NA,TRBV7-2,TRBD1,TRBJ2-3,CASSDGQGFDTQYF,TGTGCCAGCAGCGACGGACAGGGCTTCGATACGCAGTATTTT
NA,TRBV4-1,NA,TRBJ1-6,CASSQELGRKSPLHF,TGCGCCAGCAGCCAAGAGTTAGGGAGGAAATCACCCCTCCACTTT
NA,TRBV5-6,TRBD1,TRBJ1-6,CASSLGTGGSSPLHF,TGTGCCAGCAGCTTGGGGACAGGGGGTTCTTCACCCCTCCACTTT
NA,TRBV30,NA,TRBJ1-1,CAWSVGGPGRDEAFF,TGTGCCTGGAGTGTAGGGGGACCAGGGAGGGATGAAGCTTTCTTT
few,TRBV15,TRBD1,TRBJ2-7,CATSRGDRGGYSSYEQYF,TGTGCCACCAGCAGAGGGGACAGGGGAGGGTACAGCTCCTACGAGCAGTACTTC
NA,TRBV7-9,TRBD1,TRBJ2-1,CASSHRDSPYNEQFF,TGTGCCAGCAGCCACCGGGACAGCCCCTACAATGAGCAGTTCTTC
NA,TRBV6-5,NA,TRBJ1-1,CASSYGRATEAFF,TGTGCCAGCAGTTACGGCAGGGCCACTGAAGCTTTCTTT
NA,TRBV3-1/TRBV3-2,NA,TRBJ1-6,CASSQGHSYNSPLHF,TGTGCCAGCAGCCAGGGACATTCCTATAATTCACCCCTCCACTTT
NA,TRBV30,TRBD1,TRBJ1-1,CAWSLGGQGVTEAFF,TGTGCCTGGAGTCTGGGGGGACAGGGAGTCACTGAAGCTTTCTTT
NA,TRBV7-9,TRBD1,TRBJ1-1,CAGGTVNTEAFF,TGTGCCGGAGGGACAGTGAACACTGAAGCTTTCTTT
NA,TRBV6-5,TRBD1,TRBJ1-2,CAAMTGDYGYTF,TGTGCCGCGATGACAGGGGACTATGGCTACACCTTC
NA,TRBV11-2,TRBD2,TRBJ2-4,CASSLLGGSGGNIQYF,TGTGCCAGCAGCTTATTGGGCGGGAGCGGAGGAAACATTCAGTACTTC